This paragraph reports one T cell receptor (beta chain). What it binds is unknown. These data originate in a study of lymphopenia after photon versus proton radiotherapy. Study-wide points: Oligoclonal CD8+ Temra expansion after nadir drove photon patients' diversity drop. Proton therapy kept repertoires fairly stable, unlike photons, which gained effector/memory cells. A bigger post-nadir fall in TCR diversity correlated inversely with survival time in deceased patients. Better survival with proton therapy was suggested as possible, not demonstrated.

Profiled with immunoSEQ multiplex PCR; TCRdb holds only in-frame clones, not every one. The data hold around 27,000 clones, with roughly nine tenths observed a single time. The clonotype originates from a woman in her forties or fifties with cholangiocarcinoma. This material consisted of peripheral blood, taken from a patient treated with photon-based radiotherapy.

The CDR3 DNA reads as TGTGCCAGTAGTATAGAGGCAGGTTGGGGCTACGAGCAGTACTTC. The encoded protein is CASSIEAGWGYEQYF. The chain carries TRBV19 and TRBJ2-7; no firm D call. V lost 0 bases to trimming and J lost 3 bases, with 12 bases between them. From germline, CDR1 is LNHDA and CDR2 SQIVND (reference sequence). The CDR3 totals 15 residues.